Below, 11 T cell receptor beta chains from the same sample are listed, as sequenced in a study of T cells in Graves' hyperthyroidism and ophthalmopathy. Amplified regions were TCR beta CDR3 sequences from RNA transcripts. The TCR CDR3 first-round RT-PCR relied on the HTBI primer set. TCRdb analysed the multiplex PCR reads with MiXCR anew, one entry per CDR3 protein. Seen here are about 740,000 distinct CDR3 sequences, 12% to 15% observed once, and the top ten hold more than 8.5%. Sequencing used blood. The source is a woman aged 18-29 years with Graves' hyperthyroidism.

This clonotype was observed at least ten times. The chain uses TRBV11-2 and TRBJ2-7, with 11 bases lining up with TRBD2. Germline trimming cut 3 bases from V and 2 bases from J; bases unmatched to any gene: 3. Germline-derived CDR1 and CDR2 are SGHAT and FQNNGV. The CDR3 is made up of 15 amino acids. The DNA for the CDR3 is TGTGCCAGCAGCTTCTTAGCGGGAGGGACCTACGAGCAGTACTTC. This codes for CASSFLAGGTYEQYF.

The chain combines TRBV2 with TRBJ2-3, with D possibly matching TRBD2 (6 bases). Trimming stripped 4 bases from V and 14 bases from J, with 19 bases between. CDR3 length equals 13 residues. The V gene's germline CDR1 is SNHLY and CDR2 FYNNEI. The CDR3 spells CASSGLRRDIGYF. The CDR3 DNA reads TGTGCCAGCAGTGGCCTACGGCGGGATATTGGGTATTTT.

The CDR3: CASSLGTGAGYGYTF. DNA for the CDR3: TGTGCCAGCTCACTAGGGACAGGGGCCGGCTATGGCTACACCTTC. The V and J genes are TRBV18 and TRBJ1-2; 10 bases line up with TRBD1. Germline V CDR1 and CDR2: KGHSH, LQKENI. Unmatched junction bases numbered 6, after V lost 4 bases and J lost 4 bases. The CDR3 has 15 amino acids.

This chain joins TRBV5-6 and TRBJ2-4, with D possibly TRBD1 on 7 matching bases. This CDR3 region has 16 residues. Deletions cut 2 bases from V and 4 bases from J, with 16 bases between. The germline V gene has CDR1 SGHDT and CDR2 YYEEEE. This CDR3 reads CASSFRGTAKKNIQYF. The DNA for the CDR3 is TGTGCCAGCAGCTTCCGGGGGACAGCGAAGAAAAACATTCAGTACTTC.

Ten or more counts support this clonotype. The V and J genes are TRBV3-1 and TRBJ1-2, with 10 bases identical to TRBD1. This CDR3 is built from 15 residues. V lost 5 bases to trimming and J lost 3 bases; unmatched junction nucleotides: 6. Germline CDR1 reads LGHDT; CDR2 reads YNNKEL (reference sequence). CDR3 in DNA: TGTGCCAGCAGCGATCAGGGACAGGGGCACTATGGCTACACCTTC. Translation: CASSDQGQGHYGYTF.

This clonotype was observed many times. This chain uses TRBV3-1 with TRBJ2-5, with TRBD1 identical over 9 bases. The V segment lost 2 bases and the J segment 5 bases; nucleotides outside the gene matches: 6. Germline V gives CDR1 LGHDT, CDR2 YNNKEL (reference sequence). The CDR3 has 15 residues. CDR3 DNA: TGTGCCAGCAGCCAAACAGGGGGCTTAGGGGAGACCCAGTACTTC. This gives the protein CASSQTGGLGETQYF.

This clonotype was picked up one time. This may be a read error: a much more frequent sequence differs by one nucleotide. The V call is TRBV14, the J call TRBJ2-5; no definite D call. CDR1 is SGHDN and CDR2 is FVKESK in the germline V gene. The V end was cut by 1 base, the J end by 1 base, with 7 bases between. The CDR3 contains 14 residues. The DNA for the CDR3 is TGTGCCAGCAGCCAAGGCAGCCTCCAAGAGACCCAGTACTTC. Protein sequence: CASSQGSLQETQYF.

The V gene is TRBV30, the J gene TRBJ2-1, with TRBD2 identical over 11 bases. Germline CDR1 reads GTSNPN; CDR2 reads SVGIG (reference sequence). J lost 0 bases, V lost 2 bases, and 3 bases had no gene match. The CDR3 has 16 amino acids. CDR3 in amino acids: CAWSRTSGSSYNEQFF. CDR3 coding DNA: TGTGCCTGGAGTCGAACTAGCGGGAGCTCCTACAATGAGCAGTTCTTC. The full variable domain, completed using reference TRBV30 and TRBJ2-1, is SQTIHQWPATLVQPVGSPLSLECTVEGTSNPNLYWYRQAAGRGLQLLFYSVGIGQISSEVPQNLSASRPQDRQFILSSKKLLLSDSGFYLCAWSRTSGSSYNEQFFGPGTRLTVL.

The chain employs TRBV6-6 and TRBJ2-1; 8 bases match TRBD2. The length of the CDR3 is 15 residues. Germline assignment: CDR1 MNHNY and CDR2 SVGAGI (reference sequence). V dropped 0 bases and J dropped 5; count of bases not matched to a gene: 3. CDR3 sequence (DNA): TGTGCCAGCAGTTACTCCGGGACTAGGAACAATGAGCAGTTCTTC. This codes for CASSYSGTRNNEQFF.

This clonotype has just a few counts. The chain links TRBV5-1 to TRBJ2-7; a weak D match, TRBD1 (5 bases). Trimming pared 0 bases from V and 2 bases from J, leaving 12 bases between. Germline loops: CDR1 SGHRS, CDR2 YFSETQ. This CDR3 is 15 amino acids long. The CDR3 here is CASSLDSQGAYEQYF. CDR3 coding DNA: TGCGCCAGCAGCTTGGATTCCCAGGGCGCCTACGAGCAGTACTTC.

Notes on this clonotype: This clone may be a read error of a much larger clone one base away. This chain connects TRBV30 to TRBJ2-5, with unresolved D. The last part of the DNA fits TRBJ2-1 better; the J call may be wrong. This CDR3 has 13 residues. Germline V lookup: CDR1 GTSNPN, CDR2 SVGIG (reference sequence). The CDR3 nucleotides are TGTGCCTGGAGTGTAGAGCCCATGGTGTCCCAGTTCTTC. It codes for CAWSVEPMVSQFF.